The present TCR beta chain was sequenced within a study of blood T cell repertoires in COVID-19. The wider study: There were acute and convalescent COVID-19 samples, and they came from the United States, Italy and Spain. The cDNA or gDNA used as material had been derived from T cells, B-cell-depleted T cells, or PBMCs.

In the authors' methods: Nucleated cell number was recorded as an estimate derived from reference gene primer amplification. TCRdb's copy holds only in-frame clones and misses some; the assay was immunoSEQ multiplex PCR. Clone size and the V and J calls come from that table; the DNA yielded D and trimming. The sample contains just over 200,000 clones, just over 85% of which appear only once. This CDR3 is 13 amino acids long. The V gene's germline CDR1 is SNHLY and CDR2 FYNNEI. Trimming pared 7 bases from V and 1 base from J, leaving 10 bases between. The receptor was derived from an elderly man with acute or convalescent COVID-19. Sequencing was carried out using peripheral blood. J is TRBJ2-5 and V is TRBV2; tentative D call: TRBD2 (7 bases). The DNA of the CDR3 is TGTGCCAGCAAAGGGGGGGCCCAAGAGACCCAGTACTTC. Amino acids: CASKGGAQETQYF.